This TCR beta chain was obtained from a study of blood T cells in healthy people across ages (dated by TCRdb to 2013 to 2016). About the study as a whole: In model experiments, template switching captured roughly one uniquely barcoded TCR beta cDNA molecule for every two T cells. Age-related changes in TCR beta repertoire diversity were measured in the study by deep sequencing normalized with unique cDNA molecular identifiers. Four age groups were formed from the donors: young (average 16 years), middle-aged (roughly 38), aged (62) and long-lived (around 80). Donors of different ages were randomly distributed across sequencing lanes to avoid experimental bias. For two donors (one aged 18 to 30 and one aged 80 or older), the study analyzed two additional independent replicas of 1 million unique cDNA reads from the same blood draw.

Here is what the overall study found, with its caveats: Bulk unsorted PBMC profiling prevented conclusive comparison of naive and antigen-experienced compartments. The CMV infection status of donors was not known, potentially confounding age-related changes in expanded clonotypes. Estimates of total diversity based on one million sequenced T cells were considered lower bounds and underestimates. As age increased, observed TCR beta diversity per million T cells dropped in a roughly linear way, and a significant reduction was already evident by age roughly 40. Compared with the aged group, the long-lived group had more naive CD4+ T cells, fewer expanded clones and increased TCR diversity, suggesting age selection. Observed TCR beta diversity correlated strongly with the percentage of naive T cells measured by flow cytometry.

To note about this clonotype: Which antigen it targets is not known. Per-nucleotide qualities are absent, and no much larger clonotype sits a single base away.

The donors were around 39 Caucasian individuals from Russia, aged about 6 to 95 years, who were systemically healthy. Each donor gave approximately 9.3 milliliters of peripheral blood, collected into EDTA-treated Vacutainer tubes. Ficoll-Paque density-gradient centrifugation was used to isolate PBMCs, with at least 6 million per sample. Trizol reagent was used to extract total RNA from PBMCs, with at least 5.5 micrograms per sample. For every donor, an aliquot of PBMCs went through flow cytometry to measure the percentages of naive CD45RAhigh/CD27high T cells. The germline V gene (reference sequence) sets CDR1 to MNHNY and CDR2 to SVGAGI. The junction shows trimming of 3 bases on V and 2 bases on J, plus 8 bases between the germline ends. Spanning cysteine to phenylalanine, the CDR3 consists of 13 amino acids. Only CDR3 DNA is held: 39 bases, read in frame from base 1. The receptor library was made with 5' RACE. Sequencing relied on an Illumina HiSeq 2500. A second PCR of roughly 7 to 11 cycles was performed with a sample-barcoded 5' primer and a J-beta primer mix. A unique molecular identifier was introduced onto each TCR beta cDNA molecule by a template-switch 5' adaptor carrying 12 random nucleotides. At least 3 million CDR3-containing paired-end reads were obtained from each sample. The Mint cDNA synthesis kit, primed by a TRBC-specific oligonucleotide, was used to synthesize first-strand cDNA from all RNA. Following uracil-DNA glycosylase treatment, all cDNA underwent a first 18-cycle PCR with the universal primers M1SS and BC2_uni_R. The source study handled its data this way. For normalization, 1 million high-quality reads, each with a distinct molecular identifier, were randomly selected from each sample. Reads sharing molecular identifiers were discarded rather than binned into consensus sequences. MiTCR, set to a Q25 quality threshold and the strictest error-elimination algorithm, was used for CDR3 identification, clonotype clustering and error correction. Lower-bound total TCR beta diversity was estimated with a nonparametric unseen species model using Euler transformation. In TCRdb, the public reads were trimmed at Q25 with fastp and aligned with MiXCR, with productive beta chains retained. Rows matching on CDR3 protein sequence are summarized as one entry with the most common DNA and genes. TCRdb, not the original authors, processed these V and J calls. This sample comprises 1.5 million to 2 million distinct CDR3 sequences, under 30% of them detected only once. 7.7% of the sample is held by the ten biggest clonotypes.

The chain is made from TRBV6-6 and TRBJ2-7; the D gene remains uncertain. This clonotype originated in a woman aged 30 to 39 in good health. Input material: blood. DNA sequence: TGTGCCAGCAGTTATCATGGGGCCTACGAGCAGTACTTC. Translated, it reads CASSYHGAYEQYF.